This T cell receptor beta chain is drawn from a study of CD4 T cells in relation to SARS-CoV-2 and coronaviruses. Study-level findings and limits: Monoreactive clones expanded significantly more to SARS-CoV-2 than crossreactive clones did.

Clones were sequenced by immunoSEQ multiplex PCR, and TCRdb holds only the in-frame ones, with some missing. Of about 20,000 clones in the sample, roughly 66% were seen once. Trimming removed 2 bases at V and 3 bases at J, with 14 bases between. Germline CDR1 SGHRS, CDR2 YFSETQ. CDR3 length equals 15 residues. About this clone itself: Its antigen is currently unknown.

CD4+ T cells from unexposed donors were obtained before the COVID-19 pandemic (2011-2018). CD4+ T cells were isolated from the cells after about ten days of culture. The sample consisted of CD4+ T cells from PBMCs, cultured in vitro. This rearrangement joins TRBV5-1 to TRBJ1-2; unclear D gene. The TCR comes from a human donor in good health. The CDR3 is CASSLREGRDYGYTF. For the CDR3, the DNA is TGCGCCAGCAGCTTAAGGGAGGGTCGGGACTATGGCTACACCTTC.